One T cell receptor beta chain is described in this entry. Its target is unknown. This record belongs to a study of T-cell memory formation after mild COVID-19. Study details: Largely donor-specific TCR clusters were found. General study findings and limits: A subset of responding clones appeared in pre-infection memory, suggesting cross-reactive memory joined. CD8+ contracting clones occupied EMRA, while CD4+ ones occupied mainly CM and EM.

TCRdb used MiXCR to reprocess the 5' RACE reads, holding one entry per CDR3 protein. The repertoire has around 530,000 distinct CDR3 sequences, less than 25% of them found once; the top ten carry approximately 8.4%. The TCR originated in an adult woman who had mild COVID-19 (a few samples of this study predate the infection). Cell type and time point are not known. The source material was PBMCs or a T cell subset sorted from them (not recorded which).

The CDR3 reads CASSPRTESNEQFF. CDR3 in DNA: TGTGCCAGCAGCCCAAGGACAGAGTCCAATGAGCAGTTCTTC. This chain connects TRBV11-3 to TRBJ2-1; D may be TRBD1 (6 bases). V was cut by 5 bases and J by 6 bases, with 14 bases left in between. Germline lookup yields CDR1 SGHNT and CDR2 YENEEA. This CDR3 contains 14 residues.